This T cell receptor beta chain was sequenced for a study of human thymus T cells. As for this clone: Its antigen remains unknown.

The study's findings and limits: V and J gene usage appeared biased in thymic and blood repertoires.

Method: immunoSEQ multiplex PCR; TCRdb's copy keeps in-frame clones and lacks some. The sample yields about 44,000 clones, around 94% seen once. Immunologically healthy infants in Finland undergoing congenital heart defect surgery were the donors. During surgery, about 0.45-1 mL peripheral blood was drawn from four of eight donors. Genomic DNA was extracted from every available blood leukocyte. The sample comprised blood. The source of this sequence is a boy under two years old with a congenital heart defect but otherwise immunologically healthy.

In DNA, the CDR3 is TGTGCCAGCTCACCAGGGACATACAATGAGCAGTTCTTC. Its translation is CASSPGTYNEQFF. The chain uses TRBV18 and TRBJ2-1, with a tentative D call TRBD1 (6 bases). In germline, CDR1 is KGHSH, CDR2 LQKENI. The CDR3 is 13 amino acids. Trimming took 2 bases from V and 4 from J, leaving 6 bases between them.